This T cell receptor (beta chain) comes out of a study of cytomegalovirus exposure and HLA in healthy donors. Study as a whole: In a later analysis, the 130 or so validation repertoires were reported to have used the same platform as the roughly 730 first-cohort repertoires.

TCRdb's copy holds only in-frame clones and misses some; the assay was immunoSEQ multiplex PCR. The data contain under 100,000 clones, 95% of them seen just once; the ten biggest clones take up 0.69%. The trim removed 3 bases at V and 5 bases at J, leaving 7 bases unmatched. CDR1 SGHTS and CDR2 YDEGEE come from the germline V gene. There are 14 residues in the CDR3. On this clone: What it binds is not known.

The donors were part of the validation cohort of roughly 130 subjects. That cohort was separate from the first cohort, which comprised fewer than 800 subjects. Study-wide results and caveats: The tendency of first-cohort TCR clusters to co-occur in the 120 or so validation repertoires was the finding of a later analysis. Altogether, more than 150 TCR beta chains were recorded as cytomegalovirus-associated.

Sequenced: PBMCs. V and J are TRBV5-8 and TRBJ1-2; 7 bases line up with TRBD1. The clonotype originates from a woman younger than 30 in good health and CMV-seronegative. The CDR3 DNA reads TGTGCCAGCAGCTATCCGGGACAGAGATATGGCTACACCTTC. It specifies CASSYPGQRYGYTF. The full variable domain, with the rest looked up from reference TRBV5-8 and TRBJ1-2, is EAGVTQSPTHLIKTRGQQATLRCSPISGHTSVYWYQQALGLGLQFLLWYDEGEERNRGNFPPRFSGRQFPNYSSELNVNALELEDSALYLCASSYPGQRYGYTFGSGTRLTVV.